Listed below are T cell receptor beta chains from one sample, sequenced in a study of T cells in Graves' hyperthyroidism and ophthalmopathy. Each CDR3 protein is one row after TCRdb ran MiXCR on the multiplex PCR reads. The repertoire holds a few hundred thousand distinct CDR3 sequences, with more than 20% as singletons. Sequenced material: blood. The receptors come from a man aged 18 to 29 with Graves' hyperthyroidism. The CDR3 runs from the conserved cysteine through the conserved F or W. The D gene is left open where the match is weak. For some rows the clone size is stated as once, few or many, or as a class when expanded; others skip it.

j_call v_call clone_size d_call cdr3_aa cdr3_nt
TRBJ2-7 TRBV7-9 many - CASSLALNGQDYEQYF TGTGCCAGCAGCTTAGCGCTAAATGGGCAGGACTACGAGCAGTACTTC
TRBJ2-7 TRBV28 once TRBD2 CASSFISGRTEQYF TGTGCCAGCAGTTTTATTAGCGGGAGGACCGAGCAGTACTTC
TRBJ1-2 TRBV6-1 many TRBD1 CASRDRGRDYGYTF TGTGCCAGCAGGGACAGGGGGCGGGACTATGGCTACACCTTC
TRBJ2-5 TRBV6-1 few - CASRLTRDQETQYF TGTGCCAGCAGGCTCACTAGGGATCAAGAGACCCAGTACTTC
TRBJ1-2 TRBV12-3/TRBV12-4 many - CASSSETGLDGYTF TGTGCCAGCAGTTCCGAGACAGGCCTGGATGGCTACACCTTC
TRBJ1-2 TRBV5-1 many - CASSPHGTNYGYTF TGCGCCAGCAGCCCCCATGGGACTAACTATGGCTACACCTTC
TRBJ1-2 TRBV19 many - CASSIDVPGHPGLGYTF TGTGCCAGTAGTATAGACGTCCCGGGACACCCCGGTCTTGGCTACACCTTC
TRBJ1-5 TRBV7-6 many - CASSLAPGPGESSQPQHF TGTGCCAGCAGCTTAGCCCCCGGGCCAGGGGAATCGAGTCAGCCCCAGCATTTT
TRBJ2-7 TRBV6-2/TRBV6-3 few - CASSSRRGNEQYF TGTGCCAGCAGCTCCCGACGTGGCAACGAGCAGTACTTC
TRBJ1-1 TRBV6-1 - - CASSEARGNTEAFF TGTGCCAGCAGTGAAGCAAGGGGGAACACTGAAGCTTTCTTT
TRBJ2-7 TRBV19 many - CASSIFLVGPSYEQYF TGTGCCAGTAGTATATTTTTGGTTGGGCCCTCCTACGAGCAGTACTTC
TRBJ1-1 TRBV13 few - CASSLGAGEGTEAFF TGTGCCAGCAGCTTAGGTGCGGGGGAGGGAACTGAAGCTTTCTTT
TRBJ2-5 TRBV6-2/TRBV6-3 many TRBD1 CASSRTGGMETQYF TGTGCCAGCAGTCGGACAGGGGGCATGGAGACCCAGTACTTC
TRBJ2-3 TRBV20-1 - TRBD2 CSASGGTSGSTDTQYF TGCAGTGCTAGTGGTGGGACTAGCGGGAGCACAGATACGCAGTATTTT
TRBJ1-5 TRBV6-1 - - CASSPETWQYHPQHF TGTGCCAGCAGTCCCGAGACATGGCAGTATCATCCCCAGCATTTT
TRBJ1-2 TRBV12-3/TRBV12-4 - TRBD1 CASSRDSTNYGYTF TGTGCCAGCAGTAGGGACAGCACTAACTATGGCTACACCTTC
TRBJ2-5 TRBV2 many - CASSEGQAHQETQYF TGTGCCAGCAGTGAGGGGCAGGCACACCAAGAGACCCAGTACTTC
TRBJ1-1 TRBV10-3 once - CAISGWEPNTEAFF TGTGCCATCAGTGGATGGGAGCCCAACACTGAAGCTTTCTTT
TRBJ2-7 TRBV12-5 many TRBD1 CASGLTGANYEQYF TGTGCTAGTGGCCTGACAGGGGCCAACTACGAGCAGTACTTC
TRBJ1-1 TRBV15 many - CATSRDTGPNTEAFF TGTGCCACCAGCAGAGACACCGGGCCGAACACTGAAGCTTTCTTT
TRBJ2-7 TRBV12-3/TRBV12-4 many TRBD1 CASSLGTGVSEQYF TGTGCCAGCAGTTTAGGGACAGGGGTGTCCGAGCAGTACTTC
TRBJ2-2 TRBV6-1 few TRBD2 CASSEGAGVTGELFF TGTGCCAGCAGTGAAGGAGCGGGGGTCACCGGGGAGCTGTTTTTT
TRBJ1-2 TRBV12-3/TRBV12-4 - - CASSLSEQDNGYTF TGTGCCAGCAGTTTAAGTGAACAGGATAATGGCTACACCTTC
TRBJ2-7 TRBV5-1 many TRBD1 CASSQTGASDEQYF TGCGCCAGCAGCCAGACAGGGGCTAGTGACGAGCAGTACTTC
TRBJ2-5 TRBV20-1 many TRBD2 CSARDGTSGIKTQYF TGCAGTGCTAGAGACGGGACTAGCGGTATAAAGACCCAGTACTTC
TRBJ1-1 TRBV10-3 many - CAVARTLNTEAFF TGTGCCGTGGCCAGGACGTTGAACACTGAAGCTTTCTTT
TRBJ1-2 TRBV3-1 - TRBD1 CASSQRDRFYGYTF TGTGCCAGCAGCCAACGGGACAGATTCTATGGCTACACCTTC
TRBJ1-5 TRBV20-1 many - CSAPLRGSNQPQHF TGCAGTGCTCCGCTCAGGGGAAGCAATCAGCCCCAGCATTTT
TRBJ1-1 TRBV15 many - CATSSAGGGTEAFF TGTGCCACCAGCAGCGCAGGAGGGGGGACTGAAGCTTTCTTT
TRBJ1-1 TRBV18 - TRBD1 CASQRGRGEGTEAFF TGTGCCAGCCAAAGGGGGCGAGGTGAGGGCACTGAAGCTTTCTTT
TRBJ2-3 TRBV20-1 many - CSASPLPSTDTQYF TGCAGTGCTAGCCCTTTACCTAGCACAGATACGCAGTATTTT
TRBJ1-5 TRBV12-3/TRBV12-4 many TRBD1 CASSYDRGQPQHF TGTGCCAGCAGTTATGACAGGGGGCAGCCCCAGCATTTT
TRBJ2-7 TRBV29-1 few - CSVWLSSYEQYF TGCAGCGTTTGGCTTAGCTCCTACGAGCAGTACTTC
TRBJ2-5 TRBV10-3 many - CAISVNELGAQAETQYF TGTGCCATCAGTGTAAATGAGCTTGGGGCCCAAGCAGAGACCCAGTACTTC
TRBJ2-7 TRBV7-8 - TRBD2 CASSFIPPGLAGVDEQYF TGTGCCAGCAGCTTTATCCCCCCAGGACTAGCGGGGGTTGACGAGCAGTACTTC
TRBJ1-1 TRBV3-1 - TRBD1 CASSRMTGQGPTEAFF TGTGCCAGCAGCCGAATGACGGGACAGGGTCCCACTGAAGCTTTCTTT
TRBJ1-1 TRBV7-9 many - CASSLVKGDTEAFF TGTGCCAGCAGCTTAGTGAAAGGGGACACTGAAGCTTTCTTT
TRBJ2-2 TRBV30 few TRBD2 CAWAVIAGGTGELFF TGTGCCTGGGCAGTGATAGCGGGGGGGACCGGGGAGCTGTTTTTT
TRBJ1-3 TRBV2 - - CASGGGHIGNTIYF TGTGCCAGCGGAGGGGGACATATCGGAAACACCATATATTTT
TRBJ1-6 TRBV6-4 many - CASSPDPRDITYNSPLHF TGTGCCAGCAGCCCCGATCCCAGGGACATCACCTATAATTCACCCCTCCACTTT
TRBJ2-4 TRBV5-1 few - CASSRGATGVPKNIQYF TGCGCCAGCAGCCGGGGGGCTACAGGGGTCCCCAAAAACATTCAGTACTTC
TRBJ1-2 TRBV2 many - CASTPGAEWYGYTF TGTGCCAGCACTCCGGGGGCCGAGTGGTATGGCTACACCTTC
TRBJ1-6 TRBV28 many TRBD1 CASSLGTGGLNSPLHF TGTGCCAGCAGTTTAGGAACAGGGGGCCTTAATTCACCCCTCCACTTT
TRBJ2-5 TRBV5-1 few TRBD2 CASSLDLAGGEETQYF TGCGCCAGCAGCTTGGATTTAGCGGGGGGTGAAGAGACCCAGTACTTC
TRBJ1-1 TRBV9 many - CASSVEGKNTEAFF TGTGCCAGCAGCGTAGAGGGGAAGAACACTGAAGCTTTCTTT
TRBJ2-2 TRBV10-2 many TRBD1 CASREKTGLGAGELFF TGCGCCAGCAGGGAAAAGACAGGGCTAGGGGCCGGGGAGCTGTTTTTT
TRBJ1-5 TRBV6-1 many - CASSEVGTNQPQHF TGTGCCAGCAGTGAAGTAGGGACCAATCAGCCCCAGCATTTT
TRBJ1-5 TRBV27 many TRBD1 CASSKAGTGYQPQHF TGTGCCAGCAGTAAAGCCGGGACAGGGTATCAGCCCCAGCATTTT
TRBJ2-2 TRBV5-1 - TRBD1 CASSRGTGGTGELFF TGCGCCAGCAGCCGCGGGACAGGGGGGACCGGGGAGCTGTTTTTT
TRBJ2-5 TRBV6-2/TRBV6-3 - TRBD1 CASSLTGGGGETQYF TGTGCCAGCAGTTTGACAGGGGGCGGTGGAGAGACCCAGTACTTC
TRBJ1-2 TRBV27 - TRBD1 CASSPPTGHGGYTF TGTGCCAGCAGTCCCCCGACAGGGCATGGGGGCTACACCTTC
TRBJ1-2 TRBV28 - - CASSRLTLGNYGYTF TGTGCCAGCAGTCGACTTACCCTGGGGAACTATGGCTACACCTTC
TRBJ1-1 TRBV2 - - CASGRGIRGEAFF TGTGCCAGTGGGAGGGGGATTCGGGGTGAAGCTTTCTTT
TRBJ1-1 TRBV3-1 many - CASSQMAWAAGRPEAFF TGTGCCAGCAGCCAAATGGCCTGGGCGGCGGGGAGACCTGAAGCTTTCTTT
TRBJ1-3 TRBV6-2/TRBV6-3 many - CASSYSKGSGNTIYF TGTGCCAGCAGTTACTCGAAAGGATCTGGAAACACCATATATTTT
TRBJ1-3 TRBV5-1 many - CASSFGYGGRTSGNTIYF TGCGCCAGCAGCTTTGGTTATGGGGGACGGACCTCTGGAAACACCATATATTTT